These 3 T cell receptor beta chains were sequenced from one sample in a study of breast tumors, draining lymph nodes, adjacent tissues. TCRdb independently ran MiXCR on the multiplex PCR reads; one entry per CDR3 protein. The profile shows 180,000 or so distinct CDR3 sequences, 33% of them singletons. Axillary draining lymph nodes of breast cancer patients supplied the node samples. Sequenced: axillary lymph node tissue. These receptor sequences come from a female donor with breast cancer. Some clones in this sample may be carry-over from other donors' samples.

At least ten counts were recorded for this clonotype. The chain has TRBV19 and TRBJ2-2; TRBD2 aligns across 12 bases. This CDR3 is 18 amino acids long. Germline V gene lookup returns CDR1 LNHDA and CDR2 SQIVND (reference sequence). V gave up 5 bases and J gave up 5 bases; unmatched junction bases: 12. CDR3 nucleotide sequence: TGTGCCAGTAGTCCCCATGCTAGCGGGGGGGCCGGGACCGGGGAGCTGTTTTTT. Translating gives CASSPHASGGAGTGELFF.

There are a few counts of this clonotype. V and J are TRBV7-6 and TRBJ2-1; TRBD2 agrees at 10 bases. The J call may be faulty, since TRBJ2-7 better matches the DNA end. The germline gives CDR1 SGHVS, CDR2 FNYEAQ. CDR3 length equals 17 residues. The CDR3 DNA follows: TGTGCCAGCAGCGGAGGGATTGGTAGCGGGGGGTACTACGAGCAGTACTTC. It yields the protein CASSGGIGSGGYYEQYF.

This clonotype was seen at least ten times. This chain joins TRBV6-6 and TRBJ1-5; D possibly corresponds to TRBD1 (6 bases). The germline V gene encodes CDR1 MNHNY and CDR2 SVGAGI (reference sequence). Trimming left V 6 bases short and J 4 bases short, with 16 bases between. This CDR3 contains 15 residues. The CDR3, as DNA: TGTGCCAGCAGAGACCAGGGGCGGCGGAATCAGCCCCAGCATTTT. Amino acids: CASRDQGRRNQPQHF.